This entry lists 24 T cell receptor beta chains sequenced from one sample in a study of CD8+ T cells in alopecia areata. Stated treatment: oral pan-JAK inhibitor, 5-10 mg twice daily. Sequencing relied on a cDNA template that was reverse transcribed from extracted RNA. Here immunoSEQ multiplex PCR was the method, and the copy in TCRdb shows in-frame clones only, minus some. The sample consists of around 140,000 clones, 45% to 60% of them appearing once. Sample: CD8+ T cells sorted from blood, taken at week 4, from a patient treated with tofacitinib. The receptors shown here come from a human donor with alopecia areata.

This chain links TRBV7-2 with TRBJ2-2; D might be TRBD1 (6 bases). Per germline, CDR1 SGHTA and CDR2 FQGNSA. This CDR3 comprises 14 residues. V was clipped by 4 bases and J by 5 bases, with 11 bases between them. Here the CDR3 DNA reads TGTGCCAGCAGCTCCCTCACAGGGACCGGGGAGCTGTTTTTT. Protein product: CASSSLTGTGELFF.

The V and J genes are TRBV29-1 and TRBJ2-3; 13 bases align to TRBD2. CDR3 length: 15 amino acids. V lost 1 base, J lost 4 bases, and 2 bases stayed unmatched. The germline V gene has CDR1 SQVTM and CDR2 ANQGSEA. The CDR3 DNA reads TGCAGCGTTGAAGGGACTAGCGGGGGAGCAGATACGCAGTATTTT. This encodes CSVEGTSGGADTQYF.

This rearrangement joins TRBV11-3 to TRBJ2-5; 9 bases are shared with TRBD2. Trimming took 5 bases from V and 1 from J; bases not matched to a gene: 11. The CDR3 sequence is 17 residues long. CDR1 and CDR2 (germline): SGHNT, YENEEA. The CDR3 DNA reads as TGTGCCAGCAGCCCCCGCTCGAAGCGGGGGGTCCAAGAGACCCAGTACTTC. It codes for CASSPRSKRGVQETQYF. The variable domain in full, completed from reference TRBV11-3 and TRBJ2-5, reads EAGVVQSPRYKIIEKKQPVAFWCNPISGHNTLYWYLQNLGQGPELLIRYENEEAVDDSQLPKDRFSAERLKGVDSTLKIQPAELGDSAVYLCASSPRSKRGVQETQYFGPGTRLLVL.

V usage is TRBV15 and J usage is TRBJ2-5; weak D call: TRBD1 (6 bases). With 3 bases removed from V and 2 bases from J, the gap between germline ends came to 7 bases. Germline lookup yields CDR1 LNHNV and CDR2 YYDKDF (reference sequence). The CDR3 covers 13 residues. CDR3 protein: CATSRQGQETQYF. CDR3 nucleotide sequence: TGTGCCACCAGCAGGCAGGGGCAAGAGACCCAGTACTTC.

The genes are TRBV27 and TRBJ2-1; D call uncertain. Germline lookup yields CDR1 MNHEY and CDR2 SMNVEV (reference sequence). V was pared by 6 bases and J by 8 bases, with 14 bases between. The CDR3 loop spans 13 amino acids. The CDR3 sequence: CASRAKWPDEQFF. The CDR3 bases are TGTGCCAGCAGGGCCAAATGGCCGGATGAGCAGTTCTTC.

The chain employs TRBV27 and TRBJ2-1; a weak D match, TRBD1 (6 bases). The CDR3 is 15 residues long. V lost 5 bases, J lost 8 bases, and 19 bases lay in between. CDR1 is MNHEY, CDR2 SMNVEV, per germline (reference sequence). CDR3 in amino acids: CASSKGGRVLDEQFF. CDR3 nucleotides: TGTGCCAGCAGTAAAGGGGGACGGGTCTTGGATGAGCAGTTCTTC.

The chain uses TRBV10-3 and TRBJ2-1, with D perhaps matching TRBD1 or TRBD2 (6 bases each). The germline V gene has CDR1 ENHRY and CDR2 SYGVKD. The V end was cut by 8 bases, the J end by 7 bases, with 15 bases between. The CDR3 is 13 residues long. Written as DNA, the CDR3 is TGTGCCATCCTCGGAGGGGGAGGTAATGAGCAGTTCTTC. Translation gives CAILGGGGNEQFF.

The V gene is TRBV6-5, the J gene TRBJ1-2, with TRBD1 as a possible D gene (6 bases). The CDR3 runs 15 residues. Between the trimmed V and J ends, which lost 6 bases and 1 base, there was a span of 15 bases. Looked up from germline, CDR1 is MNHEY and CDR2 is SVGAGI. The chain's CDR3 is CASRVPEGGNYGYTF. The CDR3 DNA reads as TGTGCCAGCAGGGTTCCGGAAGGGGGTAACTATGGCTACACCTTC.

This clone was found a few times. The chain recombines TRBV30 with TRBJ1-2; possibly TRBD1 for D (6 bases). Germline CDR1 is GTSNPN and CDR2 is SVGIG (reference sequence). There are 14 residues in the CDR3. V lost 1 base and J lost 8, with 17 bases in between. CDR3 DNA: TGTGCCTGGAGTGGCGAACAGGGTCTACGGGGCTACACCTTC. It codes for CAWSGEQGLRGYTF.

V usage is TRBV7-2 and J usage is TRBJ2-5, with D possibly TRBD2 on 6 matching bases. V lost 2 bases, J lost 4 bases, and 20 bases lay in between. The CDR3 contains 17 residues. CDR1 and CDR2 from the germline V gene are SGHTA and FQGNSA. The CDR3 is CASSLWVGGLIPETQYF. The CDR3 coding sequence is TGTGCCAGCAGCTTATGGGTCGGAGGGCTAATCCCAGAGACCCAGTACTTC.

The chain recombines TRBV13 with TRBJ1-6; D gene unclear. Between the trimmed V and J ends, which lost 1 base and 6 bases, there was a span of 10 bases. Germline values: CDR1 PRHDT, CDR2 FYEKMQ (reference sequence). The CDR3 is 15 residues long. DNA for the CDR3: TGTGCCAGCAGCTTAGCAGCAGTGGCTAATTCACCCCTCCACTTT. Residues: CASSLAAVANSPLHF.

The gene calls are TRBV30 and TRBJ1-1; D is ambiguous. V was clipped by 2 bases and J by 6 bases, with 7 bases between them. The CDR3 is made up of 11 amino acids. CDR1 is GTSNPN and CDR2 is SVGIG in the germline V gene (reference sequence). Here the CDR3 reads CAWSWRAEAFF. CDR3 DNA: TGTGCCTGGAGTTGGCGGGCTGAAGCTTTCTTT.

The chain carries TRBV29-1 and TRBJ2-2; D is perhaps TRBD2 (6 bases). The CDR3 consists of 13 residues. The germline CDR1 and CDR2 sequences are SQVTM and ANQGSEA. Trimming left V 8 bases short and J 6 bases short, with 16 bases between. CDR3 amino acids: CSFRDGGSGELFF. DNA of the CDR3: TGCAGCTTCCGGGACGGGGGATCCGGGGAGCTGTTTTTT.

This CDR3 is CASSSQGGLSEAFF. The CDR3 nucleotides read TGTGCCAGCAGCTCACAGGGAGGGCTATCTGAAGCTTTCTTT. The chain employs TRBV7-8 and TRBJ1-1; D may be TRBD1 (6 bases). V was pared by 4 bases and J by 6 bases, with 15 bases between. CDR1 and CDR2 (germline): SGHVS, FQNEAQ. The CDR3 totals 14 residues.

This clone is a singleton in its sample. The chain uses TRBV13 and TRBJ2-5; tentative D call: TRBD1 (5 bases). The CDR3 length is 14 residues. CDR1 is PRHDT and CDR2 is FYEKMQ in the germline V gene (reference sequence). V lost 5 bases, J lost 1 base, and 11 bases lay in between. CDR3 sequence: CASSHRQFQETQYF. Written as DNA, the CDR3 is TGTGCCAGCAGCCACCGACAGTTCCAAGAGACCCAGTACTTC. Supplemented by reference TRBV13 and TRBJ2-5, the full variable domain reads AAGVIQSPRHLIKEKRETATLKCYPIPRHDTVYWYQQGPGQDPQFLISFYEKMQSDKGSIPDRFSAQQFSDYHSELNMSSLELGDSALYFCASSHRQFQETQYFGPGTRLLVL.

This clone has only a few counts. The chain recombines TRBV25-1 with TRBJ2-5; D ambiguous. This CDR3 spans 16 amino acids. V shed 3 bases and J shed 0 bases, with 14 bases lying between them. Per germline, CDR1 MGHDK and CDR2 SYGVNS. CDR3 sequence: CASSERGRTYQETQYF. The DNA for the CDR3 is TGTGCCAGCAGTGAGAGAGGCAGAACGTACCAAGAGACCCAGTACTTC.

The CDR3 sequence: CASSWGMSESYEQYF. CDR3 DNA: TGTGCCAGCAGCTGGGGCATGTCGGAGTCCTACGAGCAGTACTTC. The rearrangement joins TRBV7-8 to TRBJ2-7; tentative D call: TRBD1 (5 bases). This CDR3 comprises 15 residues. The V end lost 4 bases, the J end lost 1 base, and 14 bases lay between the germline ends. Germline CDR1 and CDR2: SGHVS and FQNEAQ. Filled out from reference TRBV7-8 and TRBJ2-7, the complete variable domain reads GAGVSQSPRYKVAKRGQDVALRCDPISGHVSLFWYQQALGQGPEFLTYFQNEAQLDKSGLPSDRFFAERPEGSVSTLKIQRTQQEDSAVYLCASSWGMSESYEQYFGPGTRLTVT.

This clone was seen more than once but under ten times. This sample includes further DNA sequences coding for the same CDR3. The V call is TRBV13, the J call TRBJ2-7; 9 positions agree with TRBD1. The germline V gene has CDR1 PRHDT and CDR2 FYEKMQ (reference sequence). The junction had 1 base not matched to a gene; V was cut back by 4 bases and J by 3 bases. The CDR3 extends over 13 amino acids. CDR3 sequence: CASSSDRGYEQYF. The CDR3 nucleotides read TGTGCCAGCAGCTCGGACAGGGGCTACGAGCAGTACTTC.

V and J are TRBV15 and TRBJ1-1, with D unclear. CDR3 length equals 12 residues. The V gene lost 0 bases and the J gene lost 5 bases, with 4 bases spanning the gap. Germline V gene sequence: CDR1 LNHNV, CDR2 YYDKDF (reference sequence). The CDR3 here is CATSRDLTEAFF. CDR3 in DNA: TGTGCCACCAGCAGAGATCTTACTGAAGCTTTCTTT.

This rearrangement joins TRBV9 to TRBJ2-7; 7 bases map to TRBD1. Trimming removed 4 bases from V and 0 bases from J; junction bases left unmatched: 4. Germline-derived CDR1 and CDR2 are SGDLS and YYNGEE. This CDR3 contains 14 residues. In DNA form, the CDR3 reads TGTGCCAGCAGCTCCCGGGACAGCTCCTACGAGCAGTACTTC. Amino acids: CASSSRDSSYEQYF.

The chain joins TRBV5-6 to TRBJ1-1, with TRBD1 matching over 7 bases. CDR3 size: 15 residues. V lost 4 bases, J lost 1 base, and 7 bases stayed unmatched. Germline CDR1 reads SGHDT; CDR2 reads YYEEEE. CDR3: CASSPAGTENTEAFF. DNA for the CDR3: TGTGCCAGCAGCCCGGCGGGGACAGAGAACACTGAAGCTTTCTTT.

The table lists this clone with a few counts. The CDR3 here is CASSLAGGAGRLEEQFF. In DNA form, the CDR3 reads TGCGCCAGCAGCCTTGCAGGGGGCGCGGGTCGCCTCGAGGAGCAGTTCTTC. J is TRBJ2-1 and V is TRBV4-1, with TRBD1 identical over 8 bases. This CDR3 is built from 17 residues. From germline, CDR1 is MGHRA and CDR2 YSYEKL. Trimming cost V 4 bases and J 10 bases; bases outside gene matches: 18.

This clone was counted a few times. The CDR3 DNA is TGCGCCAGCAGCTTAGGGATGGCTAGCGGGTTAGAGACCCAGTACTTC. This gives the protein CASSLGMASGLETQYF. The chain recombines TRBV5-1 with TRBJ2-5; 8 nucleotides align to TRBD2. CDR1 is SGHRS, CDR2 YFSETQ, per germline. With 2 bases clipped from V and 4 bases from J, the junction kept 10 bases outside the gene matches. This CDR3 comprises 16 residues.

Written as DNA, the CDR3 is TGCGCCAGCAGCTTTGAGACAGGGATGGGCACTGAAGCTTTCTTT. This sequence encodes CASSFETGMGTEAFF. The chain links TRBV5-1 to TRBJ1-1; 7 bases agree with TRBD1. The V gene's germline CDR1 is SGHRS and CDR2 YFSETQ. Trimming took 2 bases from V and 4 from J; bases not matched to a gene: 8. The CDR3 runs 15 residues.